This TCR beta chain was recovered during a study of blood T cell repertoires in COVID-19. Study background: Samples taken during acute and convalescent COVID-19 were collected in the United States, Italy and Spain. T cells, B-cell-depleted T cells, or PBMCs supplied cDNA or gDNA.

This clone occurred a few times. Source study methods: Counts of nucleated cells, estimated from reference gene primer amplification, were obtained. Sequencing was performed with immunoSEQ multiplex PCR; in TCRdb, only in-frame clones are kept and a portion is missing. The V and J calls and the clone size are those of that table, but D and trimming were determined from the DNA. In the table there are 150,000 or so clones, about 85% of which are singletons. This TCR was recovered from an older woman with acute or convalescent COVID-19. The sample comprised peripheral blood.

In nucleotides, the CDR3 is TGTGCCAGCAGCCGAGGCAGGGCCAACTATGGCTACACCTTC. As protein: CASSRGRANYGYTF. This rearrangement joins TRBV14 to TRBJ1-2; perhaps TRBD1 as D (5 bases). Trimming stripped 4 bases from V and 2 bases from J, with 11 bases between. CDR1 is SGHDN, CDR2 FVKESK, per germline. The CDR3 loop spans 14 amino acids.